These T cell receptor beta chains were read from a single sample in a study of CD8 T cells in Susac syndrome. TCRdb passed the immunoSEQ multiplex PCR reads through MiXCR, listing each CDR3 protein once. The data contain about 300,000 distinct CDR3 sequences, 92% of them singletons. Sequenced: CD4+ T cells from PBMCs. These receptors came from a human donor with multiple sclerosis. Each CDR3 is given with its conserved first and last residue. Fields, in order: J gene, V gene, clone size, D gene, CDR3 protein, CDR3 DNA. A D gene is named only where the DNA matches it firmly. Clone size is stated in some rows and not others, as once, few, many or a class when expanded.

J gene: TRBJ2-2; V gene: TRBV4-2; clone size: once; D gene: .; CDR3 protein: CASSQNRGGTGELFF; CDR3 DNA: TGTGCCAGCAGCCAAAACAGGGGGGGGACCGGGGAGCTGTTTTTT
J gene: TRBJ2-7; V gene: TRBV7-6; clone size: .; D gene: TRBD1; CDR3 protein: CASSSTGGFDEQYF; CDR3 DNA: TGTGCCAGCAGCTCGACAGGGGGGTTTGACGAGCAGTACTTC
J gene: TRBJ1-1; V gene: TRBV6-6; clone size: .; D gene: .; CDR3 protein: CASSYGGRRNTEAFF; CDR3 DNA: TGTGCCAGCAGTTACGGCGGACGTAGGAACACTGAAGCTTTCTTT
J gene: TRBJ1-2; V gene: TRBV28; clone size: .; D gene: .; CDR3 protein: CASSFRGRGYTF; CDR3 DNA: TGTGCCAGCAGTTTCCGGGGGCGAGGCTACACCTTC
J gene: TRBJ1-2; V gene: TRBV30; clone size: once; D gene: .; CDR3 protein: CAWTTFVDGYTF; CDR3 DNA: TGTGCCTGGACGACATTTGTGGATGGCTACACCTTC
J gene: TRBJ1-3; V gene: TRBV12-3/TRBV12-4; clone size: .; D gene: .; CDR3 protein: CASKPDPAGNTIYF; CDR3 DNA: TGTGCCAGCAAACCGGACCCGGCGGGAAACACCATATATTTT
J gene: TRBJ1-3; V gene: TRBV5-1; clone size: .; D gene: .; CDR3 protein: CASSSQGQSGNTIYF; CDR3 DNA: TGCGCCAGCAGCTCCCAGGGACAATCTGGAAACACCATATATTTT
J gene: TRBJ2-1; V gene: TRBV20-1; clone size: .; D gene: .; CDR3 protein: CSAGRGIVNEQFF; CDR3 DNA: TGCAGTGCCGGCCGAGGGATAGTCAATGAGCAGTTCTTC
J gene: TRBJ1-1; V gene: TRBV20-1; clone size: .; D gene: TRBD1; CDR3 protein: CSASVGQANTEAFF; CDR3 DNA: TGCAGTGCTAGCGTGGGACAGGCGAACACTGAAGCTTTCTTT
J gene: TRBJ1-1; V gene: TRBV28; clone size: .; D gene: .; CDR3 protein: CASSPPGSAGTEAFF; CDR3 DNA: TGTGCCAGCAGCCCTCCCGGATCGGCGGGCACTGAAGCTTTCTTT
J gene: TRBJ2-6; V gene: TRBV3-1; clone size: .; D gene: TRBD1; CDR3 protein: CASSQDLGQVSSGANVLTF; CDR3 DNA: TGTGCCAGCAGCCAAGATCTCGGACAGGTGAGCTCTGGGGCCAACGTCCTGACTTTC
J gene: TRBJ2-2; V gene: TRBV6-5; clone size: .; D gene: TRBD1; CDR3 protein: CASSYRLGRGRTGELFF; CDR3 DNA: TGTGCCAGCAGTTACCGACTGGGCAGGGGGCGGACCGGGGAGCTGTTTTTT
J gene: TRBJ2-2; V gene: TRBV12-3/TRBV12-4; clone size: few; D gene: .; CDR3 protein: CASSRGQSNTGELFF; CDR3 DNA: TGTGCCAGCAGTCGCGGACAGTCGAACACCGGGGAGCTGTTTTTT
J gene: TRBJ2-1; V gene: TRBV28; clone size: once; D gene: TRBD2; CDR3 protein: CASSFPGTSGYGEQFF; CDR3 DNA: TGTGCCAGCAGTTTCCCTGGGACTAGCGGGTACGGTGAGCAGTTCTTC
J gene: TRBJ1-2; V gene: TRBV7-9; clone size: .; D gene: .; CDR3 protein: CASSPRIDGYTF; CDR3 DNA: TGTGCCAGCAGCCCTAGGATCGACGGCTACACCTTC
J gene: TRBJ2-2; V gene: TRBV27; clone size: .; D gene: .; CDR3 protein: CASRTSGGTGELFF; CDR3 DNA: TGTGCCAGCAGGACCTCTGGGGGCACCGGGGAGCTGTTTTTT
J gene: TRBJ1-5; V gene: TRBV11-2; clone size: .; D gene: .; CDR3 protein: CASSSHSSAANQPQHF; CDR3 DNA: TGTGCCAGCAGCTCACACAGCAGCGCTGCCAATCAGCCCCAGCATTTT
J gene: TRBJ2-3; V gene: TRBV20-1; clone size: .; D gene: .; CDR3 protein: CSARRGSSTDTQYF; CDR3 DNA: TGCAGTGCTAGAAGGGGATCTAGCACAGATACGCAGTATTTT
J gene: TRBJ2-4; V gene: TRBV20-1; clone size: .; D gene: .; CDR3 protein: CSARDLRNEAKNIQYF; CDR3 DNA: TGCAGTGCTAGAGATCTCAGGAACGAGGCCAAAAACATTCAGTACTTC
J gene: TRBJ2-3; V gene: TRBV5-1; clone size: .; D gene: TRBD1; CDR3 protein: CASSDTGGGDTQYF; CDR3 DNA: TGCGCCAGCAGCGATACAGGGGGTGGAGATACGCAGTATTTT
J gene: TRBJ2-1; V gene: TRBV3-1; clone size: .; D gene: TRBD2; CDR3 protein: CASSRASGGANEQFF; CDR3 DNA: TGTGCCAGCAGTCGCGCTAGCGGGGGGGCAAATGAGCAGTTCTTC
J gene: TRBJ2-4; V gene: TRBV23-1; clone size: .; D gene: TRBD2; CDR3 protein: CASSRSRELSGDKNIQYF; CDR3 DNA: TGCGCCAGCAGCCGAAGCAGGGAGTTGAGCGGGGACAAAAACATTCAGTACTTC
J gene: TRBJ2-1; V gene: TRBV14; clone size: .; D gene: TRBD1; CDR3 protein: CASSQQGAYNEQFF; CDR3 DNA: TGTGCCAGCAGCCAACAGGGGGCCTACAATGAGCAGTTCTTC
J gene: TRBJ2-7; V gene: TRBV7-2; clone size: few; D gene: TRBD2; CDR3 protein: CASSRPGTSGRKRYEQYF; CDR3 DNA: TGTGCCAGCAGCCGACCCGGGACTAGCGGGAGAAAGAGATACGAGCAGTACTTC
J gene: TRBJ2-3; V gene: TRBV18; clone size: once; D gene: .; CDR3 protein: CASSLGTGSTDTQYF; CDR3 DNA: TGTGCCAGCTCCCTAGGGACGGGAAGCACAGATACGCAGTATTTT
J gene: TRBJ2-3; V gene: TRBV9; clone size: .; D gene: .; CDR3 protein: CASSVAADTQYF; CDR3 DNA: TGTGCCAGCAGCGTAGCTGCCGATACGCAGTATTTT
J gene: TRBJ2-1; V gene: TRBV20-1; clone size: .; D gene: TRBD2; CDR3 protein: CSVSAGRDNEQFF; CDR3 DNA: TGCAGTGTCTCCGCCGGGAGGGACAATGAGCAGTTCTTC
J gene: TRBJ2-1; V gene: TRBV5-1; clone size: .; D gene: TRBD2; CDR3 protein: CASSSLSGGTSSYNEQFF; CDR3 DNA: TGCGCCAGCAGCTCCCTTAGCGGGGGAACCAGCTCCTACAATGAGCAGTTCTTC
J gene: TRBJ2-7; V gene: TRBV6-1; clone size: .; D gene: TRBD1; CDR3 protein: CASSGGQGIIYEQYF; CDR3 DNA: TGTGCCAGCAGTGGCGGACAGGGGATTATCTACGAGCAGTACTTC
J gene: TRBJ1-1; V gene: TRBV20-1; clone size: .; D gene: .; CDR3 protein: CSANGLRNTEAFF; CDR3 DNA: TGCAGTGCTAACGGGCTACGGAACACTGAAGCTTTCTTT
J gene: TRBJ1-6; V gene: TRBV6-5; clone size: once; D gene: TRBD1; CDR3 protein: CASSNRGRVLNSPLHF; CDR3 DNA: TGTGCCAGCAGTAACAGGGGGCGAGTCTTAAATTCACCCCTCCACTTT
J gene: TRBJ2-1; V gene: TRBV20-1; clone size: .; D gene: .; CDR3 protein: CSAHGHSSYNEQFF; CDR3 DNA: TGCAGTGCTCACGGACACAGCTCCTACAATGAGCAGTTCTTC
J gene: TRBJ1-2; V gene: TRBV6-5; clone size: .; D gene: .; CDR3 protein: CATTLGGDPDGYTF; CDR3 DNA: TGTGCCACCACATTGGGAGGAGACCCCGATGGCTACACCTTC
J gene: TRBJ1-2; V gene: TRBV4-2; clone size: .; D gene: TRBD1; CDR3 protein: CASSEPGTGMGYTF; CDR3 DNA: TGTGCCAGCAGCGAACCCGGGACAGGGATGGGCTACACCTTC
J gene: TRBJ2-1; V gene: TRBV6-1; clone size: .; D gene: TRBD2; CDR3 protein: CASSEGLAGGLWNEQFF; CDR3 DNA: TGTGCCAGCAGTGAAGGGCTAGCGGGGGGGCTTTGGAATGAGCAGTTCTTC
J gene: TRBJ2-5; V gene: TRBV5-1; clone size: .; D gene: TRBD2; CDR3 protein: CASSSIAGDGETQYF; CDR3 DNA: TGCGCCAGCAGCAGCATAGCGGGGGACGGGGAGACCCAGTACTTC
J gene: TRBJ2-2; V gene: TRBV7-2; clone size: .; D gene: .; CDR3 protein: CASSLNGVNTGELFF; CDR3 DNA: TGTGCCAGCAGCTTAAACGGGGTGAACACCGGGGAGCTGTTTTTT
J gene: TRBJ1-2; V gene: TRBV2; clone size: .; D gene: .; CDR3 protein: CASSTRGRANYGYTF; CDR3 DNA: TGTGCCAGCAGTACAAGGGGTAGAGCTAACTATGGCTACACCTTC
J gene: TRBJ1-3; V gene: TRBV6-5; clone size: .; D gene: .; CDR3 protein: CASSFDGYSGNTIYF; CDR3 DNA: TGTGCCAGCAGTTTTGACGGGTACTCTGGAAACACCATATATTTT
J gene: TRBJ1-2; V gene: TRBV20-1; clone size: once; D gene: TRBD1; CDR3 protein: CSASRDRGLSGYTF; CDR3 DNA: TGCAGTGCTAGTCGGGACAGGGGCTTGAGTGGCTACACCTTC
J gene: TRBJ2-1; V gene: TRBV29-1; clone size: .; D gene: TRBD2; CDR3 protein: CSVAGTSSDEQFF; CDR3 DNA: TGCAGCGTTGCCGGGACTAGCTCGGATGAGCAGTTCTTC
J gene: TRBJ1-1; V gene: TRBV19; clone size: .; D gene: .; CDR3 protein: CASSIVADMNTEAFF; CDR3 DNA: TGTGCCAGTAGTATAGTCGCAGATATGAACACTGAAGCTTTCTTT
J gene: TRBJ2-4; V gene: TRBV10-3; clone size: .; D gene: TRBD2; CDR3 protein: CAISEGLVGTKNIQYF; CDR3 DNA: TGTGCCATCAGTGAAGGACTAGTTGGGACCAAAAACATTCAGTACTTC
J gene: TRBJ2-7; V gene: TRBV6-1; clone size: .; D gene: TRBD1; CDR3 protein: CASCDRGLLYEQYF; CDR3 DNA: TGTGCCAGCTGCGACAGGGGGCTTCTCTACGAGCAGTACTTC
J gene: TRBJ1-5; V gene: TRBV19; clone size: .; D gene: .; CDR3 protein: CASSRDREQPQHF; CDR3 DNA: TGTGCCAGTAGTCGGGACCGGGAGCAGCCCCAGCATTTT
J gene: TRBJ1-4; V gene: TRBV7-9; clone size: few; D gene: .; CDR3 protein: CASHRLEEKLFF; CDR3 DNA: TGTGCCAGCCACAGGTTGGAAGAAAAACTGTTTTTT
J gene: TRBJ1-2; V gene: TRBV7-9; clone size: once; D gene: .; CDR3 protein: CASLTRLGDTGIYGYTF; CDR3 DNA: TGTGCCAGCTTAACCCGGCTAGGGGACACCGGAATCTATGGCTACACCTTC
J gene: TRBJ2-3; V gene: TRBV19; clone size: once; D gene: TRBD1; CDR3 protein: CASSDRAEGTDTQYF; CDR3 DNA: TGTGCCAGTTCAGACAGGGCCGAGGGCACAGATACGCAGTATTTT
J gene: TRBJ1-5; V gene: TRBV9; clone size: once; D gene: .; CDR3 protein: CASLRANQPQHF; CDR3 DNA: TGTGCCAGCCTCCGGGCCAATCAGCCCCAGCATTTT
J gene: TRBJ1-3; V gene: TRBV13; clone size: .; D gene: .; CDR3 protein: CASSSGRTERSGNTIYF; CDR3 DNA: TGTGCCAGCAGCTCCGGACGGACAGAGAGGTCTGGAAACACCATATATTTT
J gene: TRBJ1-1; V gene: TRBV7-8; clone size: .; D gene: TRBD1; CDR3 protein: CASSTRYGTGTMNTEAFF; CDR3 DNA: TGTGCCAGCAGCACCCGCTACGGGACAGGGACGATGAACACTGAAGCTTTCTTT
J gene: TRBJ1-2; V gene: TRBV10-3; clone size: .; D gene: TRBD1; CDR3 protein: CAIRGRGDSENYGYTF; CDR3 DNA: TGTGCCATCAGGGGTCGGGGGGACAGCGAAAACTATGGCTACACCTTC
J gene: TRBJ2-7; V gene: TRBV20-1; clone size: .; D gene: .; CDR3 protein: CSARDGNVRYEQYF; CDR3 DNA: TGCAGTGCTAGAGACGGCAACGTCCGCTACGAGCAGTACTTC
J gene: TRBJ1-3; V gene: TRBV5-6; clone size: .; D gene: .; CDR3 protein: CASSTSSGNTIYF; CDR3 DNA: TGTGCCAGCTCCACGTCCTCTGGAAACACCATATATTTT
J gene: TRBJ2-7; V gene: TRBV28; clone size: .; D gene: .; CDR3 protein: CASSFGGARYEQYF; CDR3 DNA: TGTGCCAGCAGTTTCGGTGGGGCGCGCTACGAGCAGTACTTC
J gene: TRBJ1-2; V gene: TRBV19; clone size: .; D gene: .; CDR3 protein: CASNPLGGGRATYGYTF; CDR3 DNA: TGTGCCAGTAATCCCCTTGGGGGGGGACGGGCGACCTATGGCTACACCTTC
J gene: TRBJ1-4; V gene: TRBV19; clone size: .; D gene: .; CDR3 protein: CASNPSRGFDEKLFF; CDR3 DNA: TGTGCCAGTAATCCCTCCAGGGGTTTCGATGAAAAACTGTTTTTT
J gene: TRBJ2-1; V gene: TRBV9; clone size: .; D gene: .; CDR3 protein: CASSVARDSPRPNEQFF; CDR3 DNA: TGTGCCAGCAGCGTAGCTCGGGACTCGCCTCGACCCAATGAGCAGTTCTTC
J gene: TRBJ1-6; V gene: TRBV11-2; clone size: .; D gene: .; CDR3 protein: CASSLEGSSYNSPLHF; CDR3 DNA: TGTGCCAGCAGCTTGGAGGGGAGCTCCTATAATTCACCCCTCCACTTT
J gene: TRBJ2-5; V gene: TRBV5-1; clone size: .; D gene: TRBD2; CDR3 protein: CASSLSSGGAEETQYF; CDR3 DNA: TGCGCCAGCAGCTTGAGTAGCGGGGGGGCCGAAGAGACCCAGTACTTC